Listed here are 28 T cell receptor beta chains from one sample, sequenced in a study of T cell repertoires in cytomegalovirus infection. No antigen has been identified for these receptors. Using its own MiXCR run on the reads, TCRdb lists one record per CDR3 protein. Among approximately 590,000 distinct CDR3 sequences, 35% to 50% were seen once, and the ten largest hold about 48%. The source was cultured PBMCs, collected from culture after CMV antigen stimulation. These receptors were collected from a human donor in good health (CMV status not recorded). Some clones in this sample may be carry-over from other donors' samples.

This clonotype was counted many times. The chain carries TRBV7-8 and TRBJ2-7, with 9 bases that match TRBD2. CDR3 length equals 15 residues. Germline assignment: CDR1 SGHVS and CDR2 FQNEAQ. The V and J ends lost 2 bases and 4 bases, in that order; junction bases with no gene match: 6. CDR3 DNA: TGTGCCAGCAGCTTAAGCGCGGGGGGGCCATACGAGCAGTACTTC. Its translation: CASSLSAGGPYEQYF.

The rearrangement links TRBV15 to TRBJ2-2; 8 nucleotides agree with TRBD2. CDR1 is LNHNV, CDR2 YYDKDF, per germline (reference sequence). V shed 3 bases and J 5 bases; nucleotides not matched to a gene: 20. The CDR3 totals 20 residues. The CDR3 DNA reads as TGTGCCACCAGCAGCCAGAGAACCGGGAGGGCCTTAAGTGGGACCGGGGAGCTGTTTTTT. Translated, it gives CATSSQRTGRALSGTGELFF.

The rearrangement uses TRBV19 and TRBJ2-2; 8 positions agree with TRBD1. V dropped 2 bases and J dropped 6; count of bases not matched to a gene: 8. The CDR3 spans 16 residues. Germline values: CDR1 LNHDA, CDR2 SQIVND (reference sequence). CDR3: CASSIQGAVLAGELFF. CDR3 in DNA: TGTGCCAGTAGTATACAGGGGGCGGTTTTGGCCGGGGAGCTGTTTTTT.

The chain couples TRBV4-3 to TRBJ2-3; no clear D. Trimming removed 3 bases at V and 6 bases at J, with 10 bases between. Germline V lookup: CDR1 LGHNA, CDR2 YSLEER. This CDR3 has 13 residues. The CDR3 here is CASSQSVTDTQYF. Written as DNA, the CDR3 is TGCGCCAGCAGCCAGTCAGTCACCGATACGCAGTATTTT.

Only a few counts were recorded for this clonotype. This chain uses TRBV2 with TRBJ1-5; 8 bases are a match to TRBD1. The CDR3 contains 15 residues. Germline CDR1 SNHLY, CDR2 FYNNEI. With 4 bases clipped from V and 3 bases from J, the junction kept 5 bases outside the gene matches. In DNA form, the CDR3 reads TGTGCCAGCAGTGGGACAGGGAGATCCAATCAGCCCCAGCATTTT. Translating it yields CASSGTGRSNQPQHF.

The sample holds a few counts of this clonotype. This chain connects TRBV10-3 to TRBJ2-6; D may be TRBD1 or TRBD2 (5 bases each). Trimming pared 0 bases from V and 0 bases from J, leaving 6 bases between. CDR1 and CDR2 (germline): ENHRY, SYGVKD. CDR3 length: 16 amino acids. The CDR3 here is CAISESGVSGANVLTF. CDR3 DNA sequence: TGTGCCATCAGTGAGTCGGGGGTCTCTGGGGCCAACGTCCTGACTTTC.

V and J are TRBV7-2 and TRBJ2-7, with 11 bases that match TRBD2. CDR3 length: 15 amino acids. Germline-derived CDR1 and CDR2 are SGHTA and FQGNSA. V gave up 5 bases and J gave up 2 bases; unmatched junction bases: 5. The chain's CDR3 is CASSISGGDAYEQYF. The CDR3 DNA reads as TGTGCCAGCAGCATTAGCGGGGGGGACGCCTACGAGCAGTACTTC.

The genes are TRBV6-2 or TRBV6-3 and TRBJ2-3; D tentatively fits TRBD1 or TRBD2 (5 bases each). The CDR3 length is 13 residues. Germline CDR1 is MNHEY and CDR2 is SVGEGT. This chain's CDR3 is CVSRGTTTDTQYF. DNA for the CDR3: TGTGTATCGAGAGGGACCACCACAGATACGCAGTATTTT.

Regarding this clonotype: Its ends do not fully match the called genes, so a read error is possible. CDR3 sequence (DNA): TGTGCCAGCAGCTTGGACAGACGGTCTCTATTTTTGGGTTTT. Translating gives CASSLDRRSLFLGF. V is TRBV12-3 or TRBV12-4 and J is TRBJ1-4; a possible D gene is TRBD1 (6 bases). The CDR3 is 14 amino acids.

This clonotype was observed a few times. The chain carries TRBV6-2 or TRBV6-3 and TRBJ2-3; D is possibly TRBD2 (7 bases). The CDR3 consists of 13 residues. CDR1 and CDR2 (germline): MNHEY, SVGEGT. Trimming removed 2 bases from V and 6 bases from J, with 9 bases in between. The CDR3, as DNA: TGTGCCAGCAGTTACGGGGGGGCCGATACGCAGTATTTT. It yields the protein CASSYGGADTQYF.

This clonotype turned up a few times. The J gene is TRBJ2-3, the V gene TRBV15; no clear D. V was cut by 0 bases and J by 8 bases, with 6 bases left in between. CDR1 and CDR2 (germline): LNHNV, YYDKDF (reference sequence). CDR3 length: 12 residues. CDR3 protein: CATSRDRVTQYF. DNA for the CDR3: TGTGCCACCAGCAGAGATCGGGTTACGCAGTATTTT.

The chain links TRBV20-1 to TRBJ2-7; D ambiguous. The germline V gene encodes CDR1 DFQATT and CDR2 SNEGSKA (reference sequence). The CDR3 consists of 13 residues. V lost 6 bases and J 0 bases, leaving 12 bases between the germline ends. The CDR3 DNA is TGCAGTGCCCTACAGCAGTACTCCTACGAGCAGTACTTC. It specifies CSALQQYSYEQYF.

The rearrangement uses TRBV19 and TRBJ2-5; D gene uncertain. This CDR3 has 13 residues. Per germline, CDR1 LNHDA and CDR2 SQIVND (reference sequence). V lost 3 bases and J lost 3, with 8 bases in between. Written as DNA, the CDR3 is TGTGCCAGTAGTATGAGAGAAGAAGAGACCCAGTACTTC. Amino acids: CASSMREEETQYF.

V usage is TRBV7-6 and J usage is TRBJ2-1; D ambiguous. This CDR3 contains 9 residues. Looked up from germline, CDR1 is SGHVS and CDR2 is FNYEAQ. The V gene lost 5 bases and the J gene lost 14 bases, with 7 bases spanning the gap. Here the CDR3 DNA reads TGTGCCAGCAGCCCTGGGGAGTTCTTC. Translated, it gives CASSPGEFF.

This clonotype was counted between two and nine times. The chain is built from TRBV15 and TRBJ2-5; TRBD2 matches 8 bases. Germline loops: CDR1 LNHNV, CDR2 YYDKDF (reference sequence). Germline trimming cut 0 bases from V and 12 bases from J; bases unmatched to any gene: 6. This CDR3 spans 13 amino acids. For the CDR3, the DNA is TGTGCCACCAGCAGAGATTCTACGACTAGCGAGTACTTC. It codes for CATSRDSTTSEYF. The entire variable domain, with the rest obtained from reference TRBV15 and TRBJ2-5, is as follows: DAMVIQNPRYQVTQFGKPVTLSCSQTLNHNVMYWYQQKSSQAPKLLFHYYDKDFNNEADTPDNFQSRRPNTSFCFLDIRSPGLGDTAMYLCATSRDSTTSEYFGPGTRLLVL.

This clonotype occurred a few times. The V gene is TRBV7-6, the J gene TRBJ1-1, with D possibly TRBD1 on 6 matching bases. Trimming stripped 4 bases from V and 4 bases from J, with 10 bases between. The length of the CDR3 is 13 residues. Per the germline V gene, CDR1 is SGHVS and CDR2 is FNYEAQ. Here the CDR3 reads CASSYTGTTEAFF. In DNA form, the CDR3 reads TGTGCCAGCAGCTACACAGGGACCACTGAAGCTTTCTTT. The variable domain in full, completed from reference TRBV7-6 and TRBJ1-1, reads GAGVSQSPRYKVTKRGQDVALRCDPISGHVSLYWYRQALGQGPEFLTYFNYEAQQDKSGLPNDRFSAERPEGSISTLTIQRTEQRDSAMYRCASSYTGTTEAFFGQGTRLTVV.

This clonotype was counted at least ten times. This rearrangement joins TRBV7-9 to TRBJ2-2, with 9 bases aligning to TRBD2. V was pared by 4 bases and J by 5 bases, with 11 bases of the junction left unmatched. The CDR3 is 17 residues long. Germline-derived CDR1 and CDR2 are SEHNR and FQNEAQ (reference sequence). The CDR3, as DNA: TGTGCCAGCAGCTCCACCGGCGGGAGGGCTTGGACCGGGGAGCTGTTTTTT. It codes for CASSSTGGRAWTGELFF.

The chain carries TRBV7-6 and TRBJ1-4; no definite D call. V lost 6 bases to trimming and J lost 7 bases, with 21 bases between them. CDR1 SGHVS and CDR2 FNYEAQ come from the germline V gene. This CDR3 has 16 amino acids. DNA of the CDR3: TGTGCCAGCAGTACCTTATTAGGCGACCTGGGTGAAAAACTGTTTTTT. As protein: CASSTLLGDLGEKLFF. Together with reference TRBV7-6 and TRBJ1-4, the CDR3 gives the full variable domain: GAGVSQSPRYKVTKRGQDVALRCDPISGHVSLYWYRQALGQGPEFLTYFNYEAQQDKSGLPNDRFSAERPEGSISTLTIQRTEQRDSAMYRCASSTLLGDLGEKLFFGSGTQLSVL.

The V gene is TRBV7-1, the J gene TRBJ1-4; 8 nucleotides line up with TRBD1. TRBV7-1 is classed as an ORF, of uncertain function. V was clipped by 4 bases and J by 5 bases; unmatched bases: 6. The CDR3 length is 15 residues. This CDR3 reads CASSYDRGSNEKLFF. In DNA form, the CDR3 reads TGTGCCAGCAGCTACGACAGGGGATCAAATGAAAAACTGTTTTTT.

In this sample, this clonotype turned up a few times. V is TRBV6-5 and J is TRBJ2-1, with TRBD2 identical over 8 bases. V dropped 3 bases and J dropped 6; count of bases not matched to a gene: 10. Germline V lookup: CDR1 MNHEY, CDR2 SVGAGI. CDR3 length: 16 amino acids. The CDR3 loop reads CASSYLGAGVGNEQFF. The CDR3 bases are TGTGCCAGCAGTTATTTGGGAGCGGGAGTAGGCAATGAGCAGTTCTTC.

The chain joins TRBV5-4 to TRBJ2-5, with 9 positions matching TRBD1. The CDR3 has 15 residues. CDR1 and CDR2 from the germline V gene are SGHNT and YYREEE (reference sequence). V dropped 4 bases and J dropped 4; count of bases not matched to a gene: 8. CDR3 loop: CASSGMGQGRETQYF. The CDR3 DNA follows: TGTGCCAGCAGCGGGATGGGACAGGGTCGAGAGACCCAGTACTTC.

This chain joins TRBV7-2 and TRBJ2-5, with 7 positions matching TRBD2. This CDR3 comprises 15 residues. CDR1 is SGHTA, CDR2 FQGNSA, per germline. The V segment lost 3 bases and the J segment 2 bases; nucleotides outside the gene matches: 6. The CDR3 DNA reads TGTGCCAGCAGCTTTTACGGGCGGGGGCAAGAGACCCAGTACTTC. Translating gives CASSFYGRGQETQYF. The complete variable domain, with remaining parts taken from reference TRBV7-2 and TRBJ2-5, reads GAGVSQSPSNKVTEKGKDVELRCDPISGHTALYWYRQSLGQGLEFLIYFQGNSAPDKSGLPSDRFSAERTGGSVSTLTIQRTQQEDSAVYLCASSFYGRGQETQYFGPGTRLLVL.

V is TRBV20-1 and J is TRBJ2-3; 8 nucleotides match TRBD2. The CDR3 has 14 amino acids. After removal of 8 bases from V and 1 base from J, the junction contained 8 bases not matched to a gene. CDR1 DFQATT and CDR2 SNEGSKA come from the germline V gene (reference sequence). CDR3 in DNA: TGCAGTTCGGAGAGCGGGAGTGGCACAGATACGCAGTATTTT. Protein sequence: CSSESGSGTDTQYF.

V usage is TRBV19 and J usage is TRBJ1-4; D remains ambiguous. The CDR3 is 14 residues long. Between the trimmed V and J ends, which lost 6 bases and 3 bases, there was a span of 11 bases. Looked up from germline, CDR1 is LNHDA and CDR2 is SQIVND (reference sequence). This CDR3 is CASSRRAANEKLFF. As DNA, the CDR3 is TGTGCCAGTAGCCGCCGGGCAGCTAATGAAAAACTGTTTTTT.

This clonotype was counted at least ten times. This chain joins TRBV7-8 and TRBJ1-2; D gene ambiguous. Germline V gene data show CDR1 as SGHVS and CDR2 as FQNEAQ. This CDR3 contains 15 residues. With 6 bases removed from V and 8 bases from J, the gap between germline ends came to 22 bases. This chain's CDR3 is CASSGSGAVRLGYTF. CDR3 in DNA: TGTGCCAGCAGTGGGAGTGGAGCCGTTAGGCTCGGCTACACCTTC. The full variable domain, with the rest looked up from reference TRBV7-8 and TRBJ1-2, is GAGVSQSPRYKVAKRGQDVALRCDPISGHVSLFWYQQALGQGPEFLTYFQNEAQLDKSGLPSDRFFAERPEGSVSTLKIQRTQQEDSAVYLCASSGSGAVRLGYTFGSGTRLTVV.

This clonotype was observed once. The chain recombines TRBV27 with TRBJ2-1, with TRBD2 matching over 8 bases. This CDR3 has 19 residues. CDR1 is MNHEY and CDR2 is SMNVEV in the germline V gene (reference sequence). V dropped 1 base and J dropped 2; count of bases not matched to a gene: 13. CDR3 coding DNA: TGTGCCAGCAGTTTATGGGCTAGCGGGCTCACGGCTACCTACAATGAGCAGTTCTTC. It codes for CASSLWASGLTATYNEQFF.

The V and J genes are TRBV2 and TRBJ2-7; no reliable D call. Between the trimmed V and J ends, which lost 8 bases and 2 bases, there was a span of 10 bases. CDR1 is SNHLY, CDR2 FYNNEI, per germline. The CDR3 is made up of 12 amino acids. The CDR3 reads CASVEMAYEQYF. CDR3 nucleotide sequence: TGTGCCAGCGTAGAGATGGCCTACGAGCAGTACTTC.

This clonotype was counted only a few times. The chain uses TRBV12-3 or TRBV12-4 and TRBJ1-3, with D possibly TRBD1 on 5 matching bases. Trimming pared 6 bases from V and 0 bases from J, leaving 9 bases between. This CDR3 comprises 14 residues. The CDR3 sequence: CASRPGSSGNTIYF. Here the CDR3 DNA reads TGTGCCAGCAGGCCAGGGTCCTCTGGAAACACCATATATTTT.